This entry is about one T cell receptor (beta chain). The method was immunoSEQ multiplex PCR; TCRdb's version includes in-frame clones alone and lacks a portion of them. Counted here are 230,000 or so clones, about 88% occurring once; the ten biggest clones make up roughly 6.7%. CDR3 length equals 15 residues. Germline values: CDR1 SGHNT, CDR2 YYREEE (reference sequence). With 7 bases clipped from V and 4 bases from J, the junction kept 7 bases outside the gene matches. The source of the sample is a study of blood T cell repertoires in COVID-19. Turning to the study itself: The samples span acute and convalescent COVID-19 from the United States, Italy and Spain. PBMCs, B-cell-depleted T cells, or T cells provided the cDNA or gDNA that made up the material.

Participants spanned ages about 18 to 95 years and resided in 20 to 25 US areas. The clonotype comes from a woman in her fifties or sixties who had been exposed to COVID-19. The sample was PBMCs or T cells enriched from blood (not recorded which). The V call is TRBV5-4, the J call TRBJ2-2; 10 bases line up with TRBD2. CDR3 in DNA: TGTGCCAGCGGCCAGAGCGGGGGGGTCACCGGGGAGCTGTTTTTT. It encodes CASGQSGGVTGELFF.